The sequence of this TCR beta chain was determined in a study of cytomegalovirus exposure and HLA in healthy donors. Study observations and caveats: In a later analysis, common viral pathogens appeared linked to several of the most significant clusters.

Amplification used 60 Vbeta primers and 13 Jbeta primers. Assay: immunoSEQ multiplex PCR; the TCRdb copy retains only in-frame clones and omits some. The table includes about 61,000 clones, around 72% detected once. Regarding this clone: The antigen is not known.

The CDR3 consists of 15 residues. V was pared by 0 bases and J by 3 bases, with 12 bases between. Germline V gives CDR1 MGHRA, CDR2 YSYEKL. This clonotype was sampled from a man aged 45 to 65 in good health and CMV-seropositive. Sequencing was done on a sample of PBMCs. V and J are TRBV4-1 and TRBJ2-7; TRBD2 is a possible D gene (6 bases). The CDR3 region has the DNA TGCGCCAGCAGCCAAGATCGGGGGACTGTCTACGAGCAGTACTTC. It encodes CASSQDRGTVYEQYF.